What follows are 28 T cell receptor beta chains derived from one specimen sequenced in a study of blood T cell repertoires in COVID-19. This table comes from immunoSEQ multiplex PCR, and its TCRdb copy is limited to in-frame clones, with some not included. The table lists 110,000 or so clones, 70% to 80% of them singletons. The sequencing input was peripheral blood. These receptors were collected from a human donor in a cohort sampled during active COVID-19.

The chain joins TRBV21-1 to TRBJ2-7; TRBD2, the D gene given by the table, was not confirmed from the DNA. TRBV21-1 is given as a pseudogene. CDR3 length equals 16 residues. The CDR3 DNA sequence: TGTGCCAGCACCGACGATTACCGGGTTCAGAGCTACGAGCAGTACTTC. This codes for CASTDDYRVQSYEQYF.

With respect to this clone: A read error may explain this, as a much larger clone is one base away. This same CDR3 is encoded by further DNA sequences in the sample. This CDR3 reads CASSKAGTGDYEQYF. CDR3 coding DNA: TGTGCCAGCAGTAAAGCTGGGACAGGGGACTACGAGCAGTACTTC. The chain combines TRBV21-1 with TRBJ2-7; TRBD1 reflects the table's D call only, with no check against the DNA. TRBV21-1 is described as a pseudogene. The CDR3 totals 15 residues.

The chain uses TRBV6-6 and TRBJ2-7; TRBD1 is a possible D gene (5 bases). CDR1 is MNHNY, CDR2 SVGAGI, per germline (reference sequence). The CDR3 totals 15 residues. The V gene lost 6 bases and the J gene lost 3 bases, with 18 bases spanning the gap. The CDR3 bases are TGTGCCAGCAGCTACATACGACAGCATAACTACGAGCAGTACTTC. Amino acids: CASSYIRQHNYEQYF.

This clone was seen only once. The chain uses TRBV5-1 and TRBJ1-2, with D perhaps TRBD1 (6 bases). CDR1 and CDR2 (germline): SGHRS, YFSETQ. Trimming took 2 bases from V and 4 from J, leaving 15 bases between them. This CDR3 is built from 15 residues. The chain's CDR3 is CASSLIGGKGYGYTF. DNA for the CDR3: TGCGCCAGCAGCTTAATAGGGGGAAAAGGCTATGGCTACACCTTC.

This clone was seen a few times. The chain uses TRBV19 and TRBJ2-7, with 7 nucleotides matching TRBD2. Germline CDR1 and CDR2: LNHDA and SQIVND (reference sequence). V trimming: 5 bases; J trimming: 6 bases; junction bases outside the gene matches: 7. The CDR3 totals 13 residues. CDR3 sequence: CASSPSPGGEQYF. The CDR3 coding sequence is TGTGCCAGTAGTCCCTCTCCGGGGGGCGAGCAGTACTTC.

V and J are TRBV3-1 (or the pseudogene TRBV3-2) and TRBJ1-1; perhaps TRBD1 as D (5 bases). CDR3 length equals 14 residues. V was clipped by 4 bases and J by 3 bases, with 12 bases between them. Looked up from germline, CDR1 is LGHDT and CDR2 is YNNKEL (reference sequence). CDR3 sequence (DNA): TGTGCCAGCAGCCCCTTGACAGTAGACACTGAAGCTTTCTTT. This translates into CASSPLTVDTEAFF.

The rearrangement joins TRBV5-4 to TRBJ1-2; D is unresolved. Germline values: CDR1 SGHNT, CDR2 YYREEE (reference sequence). The CDR3 is 13 amino acids. The ends were cut back, 4 bases at V and 7 bases at J, with 14 bases in the middle. As DNA, the CDR3 is TGTGCCAGCAGCGCCGACCTCGGCGGTGGCTACACCTTC. Encoded protein: CASSADLGGGYTF.

The rearrangement links TRBV11-3 to TRBJ1-3; D is perhaps TRBD1 (5 bases). The V gene lost 4 bases and the J gene lost 3 bases, with 10 bases spanning the gap. CDR3 length equals 14 residues. Germline assignment: CDR1 SGHNT and CDR2 YENEEA. The CDR3 DNA reads as TGTGCCAGCAGCTATGGACAAGGTGGAAACACCATATATTTT. Translated: CASSYGQGGNTIYF.

The DNA of the CDR3 is TGTGCCAGCAGATGGGGGGGCTACGAGCAGTACTTC. Protein sequence: CASRWGGYEQYF. The chain employs TRBV2 and TRBJ2-7, with TRBD2 matching 7 bases. The CDR3 consists of 12 residues. Germline lookup yields CDR1 SNHLY and CDR2 FYNNEI. With 6 bases clipped from V and 3 bases from J, the junction kept 2 bases outside the gene matches.

This clone was counted between two and nine times. The V call is TRBV27, the J call TRBJ1-1, with no clear D. This CDR3 region has 14 residues. V was shortened by 3 bases and J by 0 bases, with 8 bases between the two germline ends. Germline V gene sequence: CDR1 MNHEY, CDR2 SMNVEV (reference sequence). The DNA for the CDR3 is TGTGCCAGCAGTTTGAACGGTATGAACACTGAAGCTTTCTTT. Protein product: CASSLNGMNTEAFF.

CDR3 protein: CASSTRQGINLEKLFF. The CDR3, as DNA: TGCGCCAGCAGCACTCGACAGGGCATAAACCTTGAAAAACTGTTTTTT. The chain is built from TRBV4-1 and TRBJ1-4; 7 bases map to TRBD1. Germline CDR1 reads MGHRA; CDR2 reads YSYEKL. Unmatched junction bases numbered 13, after V lost 5 bases and J lost 7 bases. The CDR3 is 16 residues long.

This clone turned up a few times. The chain has TRBV7-6 and TRBJ2-1; 10 bases map to TRBD2. CDR3 length: 15 residues. The V gene's germline CDR1 is SGHVS and CDR2 FNYEAQ. The junction had 1 base not matched to a gene; V was cut back by 5 bases and J by 0 bases. In DNA, the CDR3 is TGTGCCAGCAGCCGGACTAGCGGCTCCTACAATGAGCAGTTCTTC. This encodes CASSRTSGSYNEQFF.

The V and J genes are TRBV3-1 (or the pseudogene TRBV3-2) and TRBJ2-1; 11 bases line up with TRBD2. Germline assignment: CDR1 LGHDT and CDR2 YNNKEL (reference sequence). The V segment lost 1 base and the J segment 7 bases; nucleotides outside the gene matches: 0. The CDR3 has 14 amino acids. The CDR3 is CASSQGLAGNEQFF. In DNA form, the CDR3 reads TGTGCCAGCAGCCAAGGACTAGCGGGGAATGAGCAGTTCTTC.

The chain joins TRBV27 to TRBJ2-5; D not certain. Germline CDR1 and CDR2: MNHEY and SMNVEV (reference sequence). V was clipped by 3 bases and J by 4 bases, with 6 bases between them. The CDR3 runs 12 residues. The chain's CDR3 is CASSFAGETQYF. In DNA, the CDR3 is TGTGCCAGCAGTTTTGCCGGAGAGACCCAGTACTTC.

This chain joins TRBV4-1 and TRBJ2-6; possible D gene TRBD2, 6 bases. The CDR3 covers 17 residues. V was cut by 0 bases and J by 4 bases, with 13 bases left in between. Per the germline V gene, CDR1 is MGHRA and CDR2 is YSYEKL. This CDR3 reads CASSQDDGDSGANVLTF. In nucleotides, the CDR3 is TGCGCCAGCAGCCAAGATGATGGGGACTCAGGGGCCAACGTCCTGACTTTC.

V gene TRBV27 combines with J gene TRBJ1-5; D uncertain. This CDR3 is 15 amino acids long. Trimming stripped 5 bases from V and 0 bases from J, with 11 bases between. Germline V gives CDR1 MNHEY, CDR2 SMNVEV (reference sequence). The CDR3 spells CASSLGGYSNQPQHF. DNA of the CDR3: TGTGCCAGCAGTCTCGGCGGTTATAGCAATCAGCCCCAGCATTTT.

V is TRBV5-5 and J is TRBJ2-7, with 8 bases fitting TRBD2. In germline, CDR1 is SGHKS, CDR2 YYEKEE (reference sequence). The V and J ends lost 0 bases and 6 bases, in that order; junction bases with no gene match: 8. CDR3 size: 15 residues. The CDR3 DNA reads TGTGCCAGCAGCTTGGACCTGGCGGGAGGCCGCGAGCAGTACTTC. Translation: CASSLDLAGGREQYF.

This clone was seen once. The rearrangement joins TRBV14 to TRBJ1-4; maybe TRBD1 (6 bases). V was pared by 3 bases and J by 7 bases, with 15 bases between. Germline V gene lookup returns CDR1 SGHDN and CDR2 FVKESK. The CDR3 runs to 15 residues. The CDR3 nucleotides are TGTGCCAGCAGCCAGACCGGGACCAGGGGTGAAAAACTGTTTTTT. It encodes CASSQTGTRGEKLFF.

The chain carries TRBV19 and TRBJ2-7, with D unresolved. The CDR3 has 13 residues. Deletions cut 1 base from V and 5 bases from J, with 9 bases between. In germline, CDR1 is LNHDA, CDR2 SQIVND (reference sequence). CDR3 sequence (DNA): TGTGCCAGTAGTATAGCCCCGGGTGACGAGCAGTACTTC. Its protein product is CASSIAPGDEQYF.

The chain links TRBV10-2 to TRBJ2-3, with 7 bases aligning to TRBD2. CDR1 is WSHSY, CDR2 SAAADI, per germline. V shed 7 bases and J 4 bases; nucleotides not matched to a gene: 5. The CDR3 consists of 13 residues. The CDR3 bases are TGCGCCAGCAACTCGGGGGGAGCAGATACGCAGTATTTT. It specifies CASNSGGADTQYF.

The DNA for the CDR3 is TGTGCCAGCAGTTACAGGTCTAGCGGCTACGAGCAGTACTTC. It encodes CASSYRSSGYEQYF. The chain employs TRBV6-5 and TRBJ2-7; TRBD2 agrees at 7 bases. The CDR3 length is 14 residues. The V and J ends lost 2 bases and 3 bases, in that order; junction bases with no gene match: 4. Germline V gene lookup returns CDR1 MNHEY and CDR2 SVGAGI.

The chain joins TRBV6-5 to TRBJ1-2; D possibly corresponds to TRBD1 (5 bases). The CDR3 runs 15 residues. Trimming took off 0 bases at V and 13 bases at J, with 21 bases between the two ends. CDR1 and CDR2 from the germline V gene are MNHEY and SVGAGI. CDR3: CASSYSIAREFVFTF. The CDR3 nucleotides are TGTGCCAGCAGTTACTCGATTGCCAGGGAATTTGTGTTCACCTTC.

The chain links TRBV23-1 to TRBJ1-5; no firm D call. TRBV23-1 is annotated as an ORF whose role is uncertain. The germline V and J ends were trimmed by 4 bases and 7 bases, with 23 bases remaining between them. This CDR3 contains 17 residues. CDR3 nucleotides: TGCGCCAGCAGTCTACGGACGGAGGAAGGATGTGGACAGCCCCAGCATTTT. Its protein is CASSLRTEEGCGQPQHF.

J is TRBJ2-7 and V is TRBV5-1; TRBD1 matches 10 bases. After removal of 6 bases from V and 6 bases from J, the junction contained 21 bases not matched to a gene. This CDR3 region has 18 residues. From germline, CDR1 is SGHRS and CDR2 YFSETQ. DNA of the CDR3: TGCGCCAGCAATTCCGGGACAGGGGACCCAAACTCGATCTCCGAGCAGTACTTC. Translation gives CASNSGTGDPNSISEQYF. The whole variable domain, filled in from reference TRBV5-1 and TRBJ2-7, reads KAGVTQTPRYLIKTRGQQVTLSCSPISGHRSVSWYQQTPGQGLQFLFEYFSETQRNKGNFPGRFSGRQFSNSRSEMNVSTLELGDSALYLCASNSGTGDPNSISEQYFGPGTRLTVT.

The CDR3 here is CASLDISHSPLHF. The CDR3 DNA reads as TGTGCCAGTTTAGACATTTCTCATTCACCCCTCCACTTT. V usage is TRBV6-5 and J usage is TRBJ1-6; D not certain. Between the trimmed V and J ends, which lost 9 bases and 8 bases, there was a span of 14 bases. Germline V CDR1 and CDR2: MNHEY, SVGAGI. The length of the CDR3 is 13 residues.

The rearrangement joins TRBV19 to TRBJ2-6, with 9 bases aligning to TRBD1. Germline lookup yields CDR1 LNHDA and CDR2 SQIVND (reference sequence). The CDR3 runs 17 residues. The junction had 9 bases not matched to a gene; V was cut back by 9 bases and J by 0 bases. In DNA, the CDR3 is TGTGCCAGCAAGGACAGGGGCAGGCGCTCTGGGGCCAACGTCCTGACTTTC. It is translated as CASKDRGRRSGANVLTF.

This chain links TRBV7-9 with TRBJ1-5; 10 bases align to TRBD1. V shed 8 bases and J 3 bases; nucleotides not matched to a gene: 7. Germline lookup yields CDR1 SEHNR and CDR2 FQNEAQ (reference sequence). CDR3 length: 15 amino acids. CDR3 nucleotide sequence: TGTGCCAGCGCGAGACAGGGGGCAAACAATCAGCCCCAGCATTTT. This sequence encodes CASARQGANNQPQHF.

The V call is TRBV24-1, the J call TRBJ1-5; D is undetermined. V was cut by 2 bases and J by 7 bases, with 17 bases left in between. Germline V lookup: CDR1 KGHDR, CDR2 SFDVKD. The CDR3 has 16 amino acids. This CDR3 is CATSDSRGALGQPQHF. The DNA for the CDR3 is TGTGCCACCAGTGATTCCCGGGGTGCCTTAGGGCAGCCCCAGCATTTT.